The text below deals with one T cell receptor (beta chain). The data were obtained in a study of CD8 T cells in Susac syndrome. An input of about 0.5 to 1 ug of RNA was subjected to reverse transcription using random hexamers. MiXCR, applied by TCRdb to the immunoSEQ multiplex PCR reads, yields one record per CDR3 protein. This table holds 300,000 or so distinct CDR3 sequences, under 95% found once. Between the trimmed V and J ends, which lost 4 bases and 4 bases, there was a span of 2 bases. The CDR3 contains 11 residues. This TCR was recovered from a human donor with multiple sclerosis. This chain links TRBV12-3 or TRBV12-4 with TRBJ1-3; D unclear. Sample: CD4+ T cells from PBMCs. CDR3 DNA sequence: TGTGCCAGCAGTTACGGAAACACCATATATTTT. Its protein product is CASSYGNTIYF.